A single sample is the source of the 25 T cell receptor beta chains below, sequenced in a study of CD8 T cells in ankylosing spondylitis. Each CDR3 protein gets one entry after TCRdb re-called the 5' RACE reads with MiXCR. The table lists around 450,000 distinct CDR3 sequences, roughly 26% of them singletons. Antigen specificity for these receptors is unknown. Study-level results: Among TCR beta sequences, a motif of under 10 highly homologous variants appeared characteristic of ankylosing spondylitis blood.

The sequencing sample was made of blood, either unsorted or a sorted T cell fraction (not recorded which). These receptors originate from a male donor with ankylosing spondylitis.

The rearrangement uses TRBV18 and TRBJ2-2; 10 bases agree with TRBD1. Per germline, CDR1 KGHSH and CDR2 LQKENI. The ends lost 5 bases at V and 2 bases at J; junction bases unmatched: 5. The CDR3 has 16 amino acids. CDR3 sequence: CASSKGQGRNTGELFF. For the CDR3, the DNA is TGTGCCAGCTCAAAGGGACAGGGGCGAAACACCGGGGAGCTGTTTTTT.

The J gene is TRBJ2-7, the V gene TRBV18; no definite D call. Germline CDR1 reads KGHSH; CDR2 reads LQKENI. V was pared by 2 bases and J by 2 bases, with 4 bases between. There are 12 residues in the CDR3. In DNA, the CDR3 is TGTGCCAGCTCACCATTCGCCTACGAGCAGTACTTC. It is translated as CASSPFAYEQYF.

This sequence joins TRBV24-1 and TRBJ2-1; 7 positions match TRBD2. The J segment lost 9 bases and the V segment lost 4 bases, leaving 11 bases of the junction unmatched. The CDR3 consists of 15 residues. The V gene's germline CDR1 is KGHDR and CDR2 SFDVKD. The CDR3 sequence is CATSETGREGPEQFF. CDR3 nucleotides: TGTGCCACCAGTGAAACTGGGAGGGAGGGCCCTGAGCAGTTCTTC.

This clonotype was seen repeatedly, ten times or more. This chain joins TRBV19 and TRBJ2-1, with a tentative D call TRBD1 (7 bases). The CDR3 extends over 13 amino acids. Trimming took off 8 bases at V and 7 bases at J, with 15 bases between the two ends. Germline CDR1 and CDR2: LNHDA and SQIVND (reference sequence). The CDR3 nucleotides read TGTGCCAGTCGGCAGGGGGGCGGGAATGAGCAGTTCTTC. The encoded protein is CASRQGGGNEQFF.

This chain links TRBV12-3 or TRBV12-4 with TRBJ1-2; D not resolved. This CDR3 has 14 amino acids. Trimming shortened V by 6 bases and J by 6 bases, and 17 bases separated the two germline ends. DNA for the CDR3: TGTGCCAGCAGATTAACCGGCTTTTTTGATGGCTACACCTTC. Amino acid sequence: CASRLTGFFDGYTF.

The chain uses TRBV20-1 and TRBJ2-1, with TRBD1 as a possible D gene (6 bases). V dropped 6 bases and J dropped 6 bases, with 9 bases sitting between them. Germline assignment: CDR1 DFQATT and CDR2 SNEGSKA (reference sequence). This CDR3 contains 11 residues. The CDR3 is CSANRVNEQFF. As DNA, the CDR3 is TGCAGTGCCAACAGGGTCAATGAGCAGTTCTTC.

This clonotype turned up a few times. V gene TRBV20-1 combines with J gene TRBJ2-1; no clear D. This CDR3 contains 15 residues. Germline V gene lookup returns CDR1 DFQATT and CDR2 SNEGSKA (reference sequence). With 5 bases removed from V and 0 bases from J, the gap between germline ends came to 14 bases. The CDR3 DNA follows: TGCAGTGCTTACTCACACCCGGGCTCCTACAATGAGCAGTTCTTC. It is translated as CSAYSHPGSYNEQFF.

CDR3 DNA: TGCGCCAGCAGCTTGGGGGACAGGCTCGGTCAGCCCCAGCATTTT. Translating gives CASSLGDRLGQPQHF. The chain joins TRBV5-1 to TRBJ1-5, with 8 bases lining up with TRBD1. This CDR3 has 15 amino acids. The trim removed 0 bases at V and 6 bases at J, leaving 5 bases unmatched. The germline gives CDR1 SGHRS, CDR2 YFSETQ.

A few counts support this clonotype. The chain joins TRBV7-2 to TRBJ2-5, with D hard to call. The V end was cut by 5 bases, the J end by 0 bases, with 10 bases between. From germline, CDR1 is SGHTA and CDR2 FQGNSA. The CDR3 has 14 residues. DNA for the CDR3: TGTGCCAGCAGCCGTCAAGCGTACCAAGAGACCCAGTACTTC. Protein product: CASSRQAYQETQYF.

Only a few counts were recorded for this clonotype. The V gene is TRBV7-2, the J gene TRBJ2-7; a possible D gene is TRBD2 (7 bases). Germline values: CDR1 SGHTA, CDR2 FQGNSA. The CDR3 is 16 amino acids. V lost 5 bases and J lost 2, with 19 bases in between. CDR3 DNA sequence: TGTGCCAGCAGCGAGGGGGGGGGTGTCAGAACCTACGAGCAGTACGTC. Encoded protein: CASSEGGGVRTYEQYV.

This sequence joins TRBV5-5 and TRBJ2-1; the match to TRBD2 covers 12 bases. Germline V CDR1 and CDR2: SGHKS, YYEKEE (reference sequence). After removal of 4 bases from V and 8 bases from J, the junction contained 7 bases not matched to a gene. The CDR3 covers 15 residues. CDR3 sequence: CASSATSGRGDEQFF. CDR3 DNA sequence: TGTGCCAGCAGCGCGACTAGCGGGAGAGGTGATGAGCAGTTCTTC.

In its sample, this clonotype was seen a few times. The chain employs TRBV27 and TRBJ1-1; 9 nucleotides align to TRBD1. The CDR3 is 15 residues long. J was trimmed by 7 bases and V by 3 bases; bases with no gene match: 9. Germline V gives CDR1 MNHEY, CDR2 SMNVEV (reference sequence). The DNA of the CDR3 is TGTGCCAGCAGTTTGTGGGGGGGACAGGGAATTGAAGCTTTCTTT. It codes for CASSLWGGQGIEAFF.

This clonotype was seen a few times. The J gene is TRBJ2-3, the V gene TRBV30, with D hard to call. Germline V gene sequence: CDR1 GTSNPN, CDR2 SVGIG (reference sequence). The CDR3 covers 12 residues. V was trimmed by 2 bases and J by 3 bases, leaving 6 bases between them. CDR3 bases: TGTGCCTGGAGTTTGGGTACAGATACGCAGTATTTT. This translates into CAWSLGTDTQYF.

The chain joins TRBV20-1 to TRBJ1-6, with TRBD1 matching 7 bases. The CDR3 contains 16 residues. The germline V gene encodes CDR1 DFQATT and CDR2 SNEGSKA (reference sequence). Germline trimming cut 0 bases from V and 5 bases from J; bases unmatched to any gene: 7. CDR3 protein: CSARDSRTGHNSPLHF. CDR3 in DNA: TGCAGTGCTAGAGATTCGCGGACAGGACATAATTCACCCCTCCACTTT.

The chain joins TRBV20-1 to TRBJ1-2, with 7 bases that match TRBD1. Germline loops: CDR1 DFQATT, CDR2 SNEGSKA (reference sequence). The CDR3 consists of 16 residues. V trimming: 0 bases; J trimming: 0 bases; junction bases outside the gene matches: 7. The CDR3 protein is CSARDFRTGANYGYTF. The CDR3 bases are TGCAGTGCTAGAGATTTCAGGACAGGAGCTAACTATGGCTACACCTTC.

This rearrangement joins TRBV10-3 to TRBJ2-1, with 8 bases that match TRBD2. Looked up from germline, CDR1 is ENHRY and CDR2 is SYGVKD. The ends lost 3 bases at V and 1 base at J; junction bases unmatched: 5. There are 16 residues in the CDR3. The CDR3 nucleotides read TGTGCCATCAGTGAAACGGGAGGGGCTTCCTACAATGAGCAGTTCTTC. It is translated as CAISETGGASYNEQFF.

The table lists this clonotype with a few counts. CDR3: CASSPQRGRGGNEQFF. The CDR3 region has the DNA TGCGCCAGCAGCCCCCAACGGGGCAGGGGAGGCAATGAGCAGTTCTTC. The chain uses TRBV5-1 and TRBJ2-1, with D perhaps assigned TRBD1 or TRBD2 (6 bases each). Trimming left V 4 bases short and J 6 bases short, with 20 bases between. Germline CDR1 and CDR2: SGHRS and YFSETQ. This CDR3 region has 16 residues.

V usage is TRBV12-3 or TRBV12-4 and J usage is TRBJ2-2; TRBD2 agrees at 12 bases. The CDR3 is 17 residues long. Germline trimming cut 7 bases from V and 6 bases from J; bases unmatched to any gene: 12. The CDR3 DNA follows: TGTGCCAGCATAGGGGCACCGGGACTAGCGGGTTCCGGGGAGCTGTTTTTT. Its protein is CASIGAPGLAGSGELFF.

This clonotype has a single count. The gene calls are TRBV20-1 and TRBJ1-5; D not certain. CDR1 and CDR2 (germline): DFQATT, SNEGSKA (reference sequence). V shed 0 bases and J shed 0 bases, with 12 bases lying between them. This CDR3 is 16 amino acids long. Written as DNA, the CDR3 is TGCAGTGCTAGAGATGCGGCCAGCTATAGCAATCAGCCCCAGCATTTT. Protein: CSARDAASYSNQPQHF.

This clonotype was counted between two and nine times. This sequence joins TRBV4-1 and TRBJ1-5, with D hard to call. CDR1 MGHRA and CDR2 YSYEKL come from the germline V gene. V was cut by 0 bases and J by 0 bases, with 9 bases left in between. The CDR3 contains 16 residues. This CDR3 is CASSQEGRNSNQPQHF. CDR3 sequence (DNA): TGCGCCAGCAGCCAAGAGGGAAGAAATAGCAATCAGCCCCAGCATTTT.

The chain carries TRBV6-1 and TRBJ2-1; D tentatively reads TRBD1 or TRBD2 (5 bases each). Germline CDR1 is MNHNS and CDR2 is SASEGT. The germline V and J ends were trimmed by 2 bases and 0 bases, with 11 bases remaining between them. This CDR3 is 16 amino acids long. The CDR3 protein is CASSELRGDSYNEQFF. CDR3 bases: TGTGCCAGCAGTGAACTTCGAGGGGACTCCTACAATGAGCAGTTCTTC.

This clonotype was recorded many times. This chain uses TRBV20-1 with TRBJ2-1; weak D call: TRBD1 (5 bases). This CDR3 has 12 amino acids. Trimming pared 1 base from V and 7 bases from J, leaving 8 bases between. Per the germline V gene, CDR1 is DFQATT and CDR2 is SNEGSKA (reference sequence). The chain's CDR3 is CSARGQRNEQFF. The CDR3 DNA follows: TGCAGTGCTAGAGGACAGCGAAATGAGCAGTTCTTC.

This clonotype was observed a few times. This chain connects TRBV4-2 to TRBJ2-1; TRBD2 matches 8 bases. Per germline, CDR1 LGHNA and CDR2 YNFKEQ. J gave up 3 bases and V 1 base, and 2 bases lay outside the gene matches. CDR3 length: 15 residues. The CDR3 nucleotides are TGTGCCAGCAGCCAAGTGGGGACTAGCTACAATGAGCAGTTCTTC. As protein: CASSQVGTSYNEQFF.

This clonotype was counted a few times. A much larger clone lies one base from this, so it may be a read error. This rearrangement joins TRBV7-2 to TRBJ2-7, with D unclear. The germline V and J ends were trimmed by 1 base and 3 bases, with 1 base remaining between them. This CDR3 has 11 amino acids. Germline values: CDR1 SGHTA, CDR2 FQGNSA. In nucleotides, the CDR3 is TGTGCCAGCAGCTTAGTCTACGAGCAGTACTTC. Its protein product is CASSLVYEQYF.

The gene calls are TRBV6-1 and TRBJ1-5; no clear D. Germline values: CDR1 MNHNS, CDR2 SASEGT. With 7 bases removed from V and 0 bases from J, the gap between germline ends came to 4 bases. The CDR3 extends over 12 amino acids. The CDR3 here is CASNDSNQPQHF. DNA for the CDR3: TGTGCCAGCAACGATAGCAATCAGCCCCAGCATTTT.